The 27 T cell receptor beta chains in this list originate from one sample, sequenced in a study of blood T cell repertoires in COVID-19. Sequenced by immunoSEQ multiplex PCR; TCRdb stores in-frame clones only, minus some. The profile shows approximately 110,000 clones, over 70% of them singletons. The sample consisted of peripheral blood. The source is a human donor in a cohort sampled during active or convalescent COVID-19.

The chain couples TRBV4-1 to TRBJ2-1; a possible D gene is TRBD2 (7 bases). Germline CDR1 reads MGHRA; CDR2 reads YSYEKL. V lost 5 bases and J 6 bases, leaving 11 bases between the germline ends. CDR3 length: 13 residues. This CDR3 is CASSNGGRNEQFF. CDR3 DNA: TGCGCCAGCAGCAACGGGGGGCGCAATGAGCAGTTCTTC.

This rearrangement joins TRBV11-3 to TRBJ1-1; no reliable D call. The CDR3 totals 14 residues. The V end lost 5 bases, the J end lost 2 bases, and 12 bases lay between the germline ends. Germline CDR1 reads SGHNT; CDR2 reads YENEEA. This CDR3 reads CASSPGPGNTEAFF. CDR3 sequence (DNA): TGTGCCAGCAGCCCCGGACCGGGAAACACTGAAGCTTTCTTT. The variable domain in full, completed from reference TRBV11-3 and TRBJ1-1, reads EAGVVQSPRYKIIEKKQPVAFWCNPISGHNTLYWYLQNLGQGPELLIRYENEEAVDDSQLPKDRFSAERLKGVDSTLKIQPAELGDSAVYLCASSPGPGNTEAFFGQGTRLTVV.

The chain joins TRBV28 to TRBJ2-7; 8 bases line up with TRBD2. V shed 5 bases and J 4 bases; nucleotides not matched to a gene: 10. The germline V gene encodes CDR1 MDHEN and CDR2 SYDVKM. The CDR3 length is 15 residues. CDR3 sequence: CASSSYTGTRYEQYF. Here the CDR3 DNA reads TGTGCCAGCAGTAGTTACACCGGGACTAGATACGAGCAGTACTTC.

The V and J genes are TRBV9 and TRBJ2-1; weak D call: TRBD1 (6 bases). The V end was cut by 0 bases, the J end by 3 bases, with 10 bases between. The germline CDR1 and CDR2 sequences are SGDLS and YYNGEE. This CDR3 has 15 amino acids. CDR3 coding DNA: TGTGCCAGCAGCGTAGTCGTAGGGGGCTACAATGAGCAGTTCTTC. Translating gives CASSVVVGGYNEQFF.

The genes are TRBV7-2 and TRBJ1-2; D is unresolved. The CDR3 covers 14 residues. The germline V gene encodes CDR1 SGHTA and CDR2 FQGNSA. V was clipped by 4 bases and J by 7 bases, with 16 bases between them. In DNA form, the CDR3 reads TGTGCCAGCAGCTCATCCGGGGTCCTATCTGGCTACACCTTC. Translation: CASSSSGVLSGYTF.

This clone has only one observation. This chain connects TRBV28 to TRBJ2-1, with 11 positions matching TRBD2. This CDR3 is built from 13 residues. The trim removed 2 bases at V and 10 bases at J, leaving 1 base unmatched. Germline V gene sequence: CDR1 MDHEN, CDR2 SYDVKM. CDR3: CASSLRLAGEQFF. CDR3 DNA: TGTGCCAGCAGTTTAAGACTAGCGGGAGAGCAGTTCTTC. The full variable domain, in which reference TRBV28 and TRBJ2-1 provide the parts outside the CDR3, is DVKVTQSSRYLVKRTGEKVFLECVQDMDHENMFWYRQDPGLGLRLIYFSYDVKMKEKGDIPEGYSVSREKKERFSLILESASTNQTSMYLCASSLRLAGEQFFGPGTRLTVL.

The V gene is TRBV6-6, the J gene TRBJ1-5; 7 nucleotides match TRBD1. J lost 2 bases, V lost 5 bases, and 9 bases had no gene match. CDR1 is MNHNY and CDR2 is SVGAGI in the germline V gene (reference sequence). CDR3 length: 16 amino acids. The CDR3 nucleotides read TGTGCCAGCAGTCAGGAACAGGGGAGAGGCAATCAGCCCCAGCATTTT. Translating it yields CASSQEQGRGNQPQHF.

The chain uses TRBV19 and TRBJ2-7, with D possibly matching TRBD2 (7 bases). The CDR3 runs 13 residues. V was cut by 5 bases and J by 6 bases, with 14 bases left in between. CDR1 and CDR2 from the germline V gene are LNHDA and SQIVND (reference sequence). The CDR3 loop reads CASSWGGSGEQYF. The CDR3 coding sequence is TGTGCCAGTAGTTGGGGGGGCTCCGGCGAGCAGTACTTC.

The J gene is TRBJ1-1, the V gene TRBV19, with D perhaps TRBD1 (5 bases). Trimming removed 7 bases at V and 3 bases at J, with 18 bases between. Per germline, CDR1 LNHDA and CDR2 SQIVND (reference sequence). The CDR3 length is 15 residues. The CDR3 coding sequence is TGTGCCAGTACAGGGTGGATTTCTTCGGACACTGAAGCTTTCTTT. Translation: CASTGWISSDTEAFF.

CDR3 loop: CSVGQDGPFNEQFF. As DNA, the CDR3 is TGCAGCGTGGGTCAGGATGGCCCGTTTAATGAGCAGTTCTTC. The gene calls are TRBV29-1 and TRBJ2-1; D is unclear. V lost 6 bases to trimming and J lost 7 bases, with 19 bases between them. Germline values: CDR1 SQVTM, CDR2 ANQGSEA. This CDR3 region has 14 residues.

The chain links TRBV2 to TRBJ1-1; D gene uncertain. V was cut by 4 bases and J by 1 base, with 19 bases left in between. Germline V gene lookup returns CDR1 SNHLY and CDR2 FYNNEI. The CDR3 runs 17 residues. As DNA, the CDR3 is TGTGCCAGCAGTGTTAGGCAGGCCGCATACTCGAACACTGAAGCTTTCTTT. Translation gives CASSVRQAAYSNTEAFF.

This clone was seen a handful of times. The genes are TRBV6-6 and TRBJ2-2; 7 bases fit TRBD2. CDR1 MNHNY and CDR2 SVGAGI come from the germline V gene (reference sequence). This CDR3 spans 12 amino acids. V shed 7 bases, J shed 6 bases, and the junction held 2 bases outside the gene matches. For the CDR3, the DNA is TGTGCCAGCACACGGGGGGCCGGGGAGCTGTTTTTT. Amino acid sequence: CASTRGAGELFF.

The count of this clone is one. The V and J genes are TRBV29-1 and TRBJ2-6, with no clear D. The V end lost 6 bases, the J end lost 6 bases, and 18 bases lay between the germline ends. Looked up from germline, CDR1 is SQVTM and CDR2 is ANQGSEA. CDR3 size: 15 residues. The CDR3 DNA reads TGCAGCGTCCGCGGATCTTTTAAGGAGGCCAACGTCCTGACTTTC. Protein product: CSVRGSFKEANVLTF. Full variable domain (missing parts from reference TRBV29-1 and TRBJ2-6): SAVISQKPSRDICQRGTSLTIQCQVDSQVTMMFWYRQQPGQSLTLIATANQGSEATYESGFVIDKFPISRPNLTFSTLTVSNMSPEDSSIYLCSVRGSFKEANVLTFGAGSRLTVL.

This clone was seen only a few times. The chain carries TRBV7-9 and TRBJ1-5; 7 nucleotides agree with TRBD1. From germline, CDR1 is SEHNR and CDR2 FQNEAQ (reference sequence). V lost 5 bases, J lost 0 bases, and 1 base stayed unmatched. CDR3 length: 14 residues. Here the CDR3 reads CASSQGGSNQPQHF. CDR3 coding DNA: TGTGCCAGCAGCCAGGGGGGTAGCAATCAGCCCCAGCATTTT.

The chain combines TRBV29-1 with TRBJ1-1; TRBD1 matches 7 bases. Looked up from germline, CDR1 is SQVTM and CDR2 is ANQGSEA. The CDR3 totals 13 residues. V gave up 6 bases and J gave up 4 bases; unmatched junction bases: 8. The CDR3 protein is CSVETGFSTEAFF. CDR3 sequence (DNA): TGCAGCGTGGAGACAGGGTTCAGCACTGAAGCTTTCTTT.

The chain carries TRBV4-1 and TRBJ1-1; 7 bases fit TRBD1. The J segment lost 3 bases and the V segment lost 5 bases, leaving 6 bases of the junction unmatched. There are 14 residues in the CDR3. Germline V lookup: CDR1 MGHRA, CDR2 YSYEKL. The CDR3 DNA follows: TGCGCCAGCAGCTACCGGGACAGTTACACTGAAGCTTTCTTT. Translated, it gives CASSYRDSYTEAFF.

This clone is medium-sized in the sample. V usage is TRBV13 and J usage is TRBJ2-2, with 9 bases fitting TRBD2. This CDR3 is built from 16 residues. The germline V gene has CDR1 PRHDT and CDR2 FYEKMQ (reference sequence). The ends lost 7 bases at V and 1 base at J; junction bases unmatched: 7. In DNA form, the CDR3 reads TGTGCCAGCAAAACCCTAGCGGGACTGAACACCGGGGAGCTGTTTTTT. Translating it yields CASKTLAGLNTGELFF.

The chain recombines TRBV28 with TRBJ2-5, with a possible D match to TRBD1 (6 bases). The CDR3 extends over 15 amino acids. Germline V gene sequence: CDR1 MDHEN, CDR2 SYDVKM. Trimming left V 2 bases short and J 1 base short, with 11 bases between. CDR3 coding DNA: TGTGCCAGCAGTTTACCCCTAGGGGGCCAAGAGACCCAGTACTTC. Encoded protein: CASSLPLGGQETQYF.

This rearrangement joins TRBV28 to TRBJ2-1; D is perhaps TRBD2 (5 bases). The CDR3 runs 16 residues. The V end lost 3 bases, the J end lost 0 bases, and 12 bases lay between the germline ends. Germline V gene data show CDR1 as MDHEN and CDR2 as SYDVKM. DNA for the CDR3: TGTGCCAGCAGTTTCGCAGGAGGAGGCTCCTACAATGAGCAGTTCTTC. Its translation is CASSFAGGGSYNEQFF.

The chain employs TRBV6-5 and TRBJ2-7; TRBD2 aligns across 8 bases. This CDR3 spans 15 amino acids. V was pared by 2 bases and J by 2 bases, with 5 bases of the junction left unmatched. The germline V gene encodes CDR1 MNHEY and CDR2 SVGAGI. This CDR3 reads CASSYQSGGAYEQYF. Here the CDR3 DNA reads TGTGCCAGCAGTTACCAGTCGGGGGGGGCCTACGAGCAGTACTTC.

The V gene is TRBV2, the J gene TRBJ1-4; D call uncertain. V lost 9 bases and J lost 0, with 11 bases in between. The CDR3 has 14 residues. The V gene's germline CDR1 is SNHLY and CDR2 FYNNEI. CDR3 DNA: TGTGCCAGTACACTGACTACAACTAATGAAAAACTGTTTTTT. It translates to CASTLTTTNEKLFF.

CDR3 coding DNA: TGTGCCAGCAGTTTCTCCGGTTCCGTGAGCAATCAGCCCCAGCATTTT. This sequence encodes CASSFSGSVSNQPQHF. The rearrangement joins TRBV28 to TRBJ1-5; D is ambiguous. V lost 3 bases and J lost 1, with 13 bases in between. The germline CDR1 and CDR2 sequences are MDHEN and SYDVKM. This CDR3 has 16 amino acids.

The chain joins TRBV14 to TRBJ2-7, with 7 bases lining up with TRBD2. This CDR3 spans 16 amino acids. The trim removed 2 bases at V and 1 base at J, leaving 8 bases unmatched. From germline, CDR1 is SGHDN and CDR2 FVKESK. Here the CDR3 DNA reads TGTGCCAGCAGCCAAATGAGTAGCGGGCCTTCCTACGAGCAGTACTTC. This translates into CASSQMSSGPSYEQYF.

V usage is TRBV11-2 and J usage is TRBJ2-4, with D possibly TRBD2 on 5 matching bases. This CDR3 spans 15 amino acids. V gave up 6 bases and J gave up 4 bases, with 16 bases separating them. The germline V gene encodes CDR1 SGHAT and CDR2 FQNNGV. The CDR3 DNA is TGTGCCAGCAGTTTAAGGTCAGGAGGTAAAAACATTCAGTACTTC. Encoded protein: CASSLRSGGKNIQYF.

This chain uses TRBV9 with TRBJ2-1; a possible D gene is TRBD2 (6 bases). Germline values: CDR1 SGDLS, CDR2 YYNGEE. CDR3 length equals 14 residues. Trimming shortened V by 2 bases and J by 6 bases, and 12 bases separated the two germline ends. CDR3: CASSVVMGGNEQFF. The CDR3 region has the DNA TGTGCCAGCAGCGTGGTAATGGGGGGCAATGAGCAGTTCTTC.

This clone was counted a single time. V usage is TRBV10-2 and J usage is TRBJ1-1; tentatively, D is TRBD1 (5 bases). Germline CDR1 WSHSY, CDR2 SAAADI. Trimming left V 2 bases short and J 8 bases short, with 18 bases between. The CDR3 runs to 15 residues. CDR3 nucleotide sequence: TGCGCCAGCAGTGAGCCCCTAGGCCGTAGGACAGAAGCTTTCTTT. Protein product: CASSEPLGRRTEAFF.

The rearrangement links TRBV28 to TRBJ1-1; no definite D call. Germline V CDR1 and CDR2: MDHEN, SYDVKM. The CDR3 is made up of 13 amino acids. Trimming left V 3 bases short and J 2 bases short, with 7 bases between. In nucleotides, the CDR3 is TGTGCCAGCAGTTTTGAGTTCAACACTGAAGCTTTCTTT. This codes for CASSFEFNTEAFF.